Listed here are 10 T cell receptor beta chains from one sample, sequenced in a study of early T cells in non-severe SARS-CoV-2 infection. TCRdb redid the calling of the 5' RACE reads with MiXCR, one entry per CDR3 protein. The sample has around 80,000 distinct CDR3 sequences, more than 9% seen once. The sample in question was whole blood, obtained at baseline. These receptors came from an adult who was a healthcare worker with PCR-confirmed SARS-CoV-2 infection or an uninfected control (not recorded which).

This clonotype was seen only a few times. The chain couples TRBV5-4 to TRBJ2-1; the match to TRBD2 covers 8 bases. Per the germline V gene, CDR1 is SGHNT and CDR2 is YYREEE (reference sequence). CDR3 size: 15 residues. V lost 0 bases, J lost 7 bases, and 6 bases stayed unmatched. DNA for the CDR3: TGTGCCAGCAGCTTGGTGGCTAGCGGGCGGAATGAGCAGTTCTTC. Translated: CASSLVASGRNEQFF.

This clonotype has ten or more counts. The chain recombines TRBV28 with TRBJ2-7, with TRBD2 identical over 10 bases. Germline V CDR1 and CDR2: MDHEN, SYDVKM. V shed 5 bases, J shed 4 bases, and the junction held 11 bases outside the gene matches. This CDR3 has 16 residues. As DNA, the CDR3 is TGTGCCAGCAGTCTGACCTCTAGCGGGAGTACTTACGAGCAGTACTTC. It translates to CASSLTSSGSTYEQYF.

In its sample, this clonotype was seen many times. This chain links TRBV19 with TRBJ2-2, with 9 bases identical to TRBD2. The length of the CDR3 is 14 residues. The germline CDR1 and CDR2 sequences are LNHDA and SQIVND (reference sequence). V lost 9 bases, J lost 2 bases, and 4 bases stayed unmatched. The CDR3 loop reads CASSGLANTGELFF. DNA of the CDR3: TGTGCCAGCTCGGGACTAGCTAACACCGGGGAGCTGTTTTTT.

This clonotype was counted a few times. V gene TRBV28 combines with J gene TRBJ2-5; 8 bases match TRBD2. The V gene's germline CDR1 is MDHEN and CDR2 SYDVKM. V was pared by 2 bases and J by 0 bases, with 5 bases of the junction left unmatched. The CDR3 has 16 amino acids. The CDR3: CASSLPGTRDQETQYF. The CDR3 nucleotides are TGTGCCAGCAGTTTACCCGGGACTAGGGACCAAGAGACCCAGTACTTC.

This rearrangement joins TRBV9 to TRBJ2-7, with 7 bases that match TRBD2. The V gene's germline CDR1 is SGDLS and CDR2 YYNGEE. J was trimmed by 2 bases and V by 4 bases; bases with no gene match: 12. CDR3 length: 16 amino acids. The CDR3 nucleotides read TGTGCCAGCAGCACTCAACCGGGAGGTAGTCCCTACGAGCAGTACTTC. Its translation: CASSTQPGGSPYEQYF.

This clonotype occurred many times. This chain uses TRBV12-3 or TRBV12-4 with TRBJ2-1; 7 bases agree with TRBD2. The CDR3 extends over 16 amino acids. Trimming took 2 bases from V and 2 from J; bases not matched to a gene: 6. DNA for the CDR3: TGTGCCAGCAGTTTATTTGGGGGGGACCCCTACAATGAGCAGTTCTTC. Its translation: CASSLFGGDPYNEQFF.

The chain is built from TRBV5-5 and TRBJ2-4; D call uncertain. Germline-derived CDR1 and CDR2 are SGHKS and YYEKEE (reference sequence). The CDR3 has 12 residues. V lost 0 bases, J lost 6 bases, and 4 bases lay in between. This chain's CDR3 is CASSLEVNIQYF. Written as DNA, the CDR3 is TGTGCCAGCAGCTTGGAGGTAAACATTCAGTACTTC.

This clonotype was found a few times. This sequence joins TRBV19 and TRBJ2-7; possible D gene TRBD2, 5 bases. Per germline, CDR1 LNHDA and CDR2 SQIVND (reference sequence). Trimming stripped 3 bases from V and 1 base from J, with 10 bases between. This CDR3 is 14 amino acids long. For the CDR3, the DNA is TGTGCCAGTAGTATTGACCTAGCTTCCTACGAGCAGTACTTC. Amino acid sequence: CASSIDLASYEQYF.

The chain is built from TRBV28 and TRBJ2-5; 9 bases fit TRBD1. CDR3 length: 12 amino acids. From germline, CDR1 is MDHEN and CDR2 SYDVKM. The ends lost 3 bases at V and 11 bases at J; junction bases unmatched: 4. This CDR3 reads CASSFSGTGQYF. The CDR3 DNA reads as TGTGCCAGCAGTTTCTCAGGGACAGGGCAGTACTTC. The whole variable domain, filled in from reference TRBV28 and TRBJ2-5, reads DVKVTQSSRYLVKRTGEKVFLECVQDMDHENMFWYRQDPGLGLRLIYFSYDVKMKEKGDIPEGYSVSREKKERFSLILESASTNQTSMYLCASSFSGTGQYFGPGTRLLVL.

The chain couples TRBV12-3 or TRBV12-4 to TRBJ2-1; D is uncertain. The CDR3 contains 11 residues. V gave up 3 bases and J gave up 14 bases, with 11 bases separating them. CDR3 loop: CASSLGSREFF. As DNA, the CDR3 is TGTGCCAGCAGTTTGGGGTCTAGGGAGTTCTTC.